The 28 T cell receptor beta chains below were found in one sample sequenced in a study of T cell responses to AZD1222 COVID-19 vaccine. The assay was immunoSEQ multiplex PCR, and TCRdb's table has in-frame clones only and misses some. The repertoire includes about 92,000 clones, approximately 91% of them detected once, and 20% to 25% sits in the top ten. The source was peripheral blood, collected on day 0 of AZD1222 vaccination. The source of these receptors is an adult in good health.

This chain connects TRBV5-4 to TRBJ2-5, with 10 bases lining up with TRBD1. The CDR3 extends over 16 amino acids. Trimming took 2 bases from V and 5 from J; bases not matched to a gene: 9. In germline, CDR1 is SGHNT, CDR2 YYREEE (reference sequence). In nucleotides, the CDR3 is TGTGCCAGCAGCTTTGGGACAGGGGCCTCAGGGGAGACCCAGTACTTC. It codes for CASSFGTGASGETQYF.

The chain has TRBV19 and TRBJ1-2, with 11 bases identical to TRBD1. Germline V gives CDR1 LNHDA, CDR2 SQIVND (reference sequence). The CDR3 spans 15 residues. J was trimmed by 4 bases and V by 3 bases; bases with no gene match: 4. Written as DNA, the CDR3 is TGTGCCAGTAGTATCTATGGGACAGGGGGCTATGGCTACACCTTC. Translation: CASSIYGTGGYGYTF.

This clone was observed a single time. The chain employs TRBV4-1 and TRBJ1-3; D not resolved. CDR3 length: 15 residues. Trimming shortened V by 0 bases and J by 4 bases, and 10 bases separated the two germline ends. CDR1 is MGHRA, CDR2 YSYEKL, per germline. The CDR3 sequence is CASSQEPGTGNTIYF. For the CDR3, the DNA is TGCGCCAGCAGCCAAGAGCCAGGAACCGGAAACACCATATATTTT.

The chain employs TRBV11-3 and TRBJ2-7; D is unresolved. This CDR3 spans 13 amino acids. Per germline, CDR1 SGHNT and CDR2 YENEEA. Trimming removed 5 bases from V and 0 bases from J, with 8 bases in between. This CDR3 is CASSPTASYEQYF. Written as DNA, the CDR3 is TGTGCCAGCAGCCCCACGGCCTCCTACGAGCAGTACTTC.

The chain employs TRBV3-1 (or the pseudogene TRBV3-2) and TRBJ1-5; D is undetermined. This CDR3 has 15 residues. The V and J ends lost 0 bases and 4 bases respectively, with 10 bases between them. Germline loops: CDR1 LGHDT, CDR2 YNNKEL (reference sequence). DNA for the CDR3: TGTGCCAGCAGCCAAGAGTGGGCAGCAAATCAGCCCCAGCATTTT. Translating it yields CASSQEWAANQPQHF.

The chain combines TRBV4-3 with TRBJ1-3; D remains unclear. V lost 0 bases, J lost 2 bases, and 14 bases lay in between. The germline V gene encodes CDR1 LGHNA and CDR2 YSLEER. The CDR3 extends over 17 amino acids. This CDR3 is CASSQDSGPGTGNTIYF. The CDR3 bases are TGCGCCAGCAGCCAAGATTCTGGGCCAGGTACTGGAAACACCATATATTTT.

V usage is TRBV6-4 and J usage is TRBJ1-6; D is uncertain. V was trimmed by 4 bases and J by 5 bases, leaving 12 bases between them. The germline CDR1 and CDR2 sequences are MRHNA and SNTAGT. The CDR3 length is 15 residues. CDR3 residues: CASSATAAHNSPLHF. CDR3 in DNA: TGTGCCAGCAGTGCAACGGCCGCTCATAATTCACCCCTCCACTTT.

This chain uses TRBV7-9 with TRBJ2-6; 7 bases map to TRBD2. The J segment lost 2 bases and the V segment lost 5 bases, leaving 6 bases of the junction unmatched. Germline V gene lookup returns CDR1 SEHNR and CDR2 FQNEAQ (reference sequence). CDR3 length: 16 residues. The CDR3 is CASSEGRGAGANVLTF. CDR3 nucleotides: TGTGCCAGCAGCGAGGGGAGGGGCGCTGGGGCCAACGTCCTGACTTTC.

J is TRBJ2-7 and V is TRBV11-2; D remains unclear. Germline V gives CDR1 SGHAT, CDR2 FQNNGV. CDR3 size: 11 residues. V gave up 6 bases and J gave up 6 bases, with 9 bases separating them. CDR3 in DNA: TGTGCCAGCAGGGGCAACTCCGAGCAGTACTTC. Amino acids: CASRGNSEQYF.

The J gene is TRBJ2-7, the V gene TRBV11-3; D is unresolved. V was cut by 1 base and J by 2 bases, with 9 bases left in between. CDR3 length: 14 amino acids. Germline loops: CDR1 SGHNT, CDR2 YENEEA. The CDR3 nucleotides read TGTGCCAGCAGCTTAGGTGACGGACCCTACGAGCAGTACTTC. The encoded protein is CASSLGDGPYEQYF.

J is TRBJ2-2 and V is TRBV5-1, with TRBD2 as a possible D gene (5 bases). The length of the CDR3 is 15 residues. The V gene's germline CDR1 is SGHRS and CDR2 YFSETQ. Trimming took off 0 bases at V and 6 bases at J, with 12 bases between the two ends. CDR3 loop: CASSLVPEVAGELFF. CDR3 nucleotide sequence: TGCGCCAGCAGCTTGGTACCGGAGGTCGCCGGGGAGCTGTTTTTT.

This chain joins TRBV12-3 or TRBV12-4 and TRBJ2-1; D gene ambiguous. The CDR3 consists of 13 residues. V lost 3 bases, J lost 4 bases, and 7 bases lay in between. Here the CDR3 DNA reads TGTGCCAGCAGTTTGAACCAGTACAATGAGCAGTTCTTC. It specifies CASSLNQYNEQFF.

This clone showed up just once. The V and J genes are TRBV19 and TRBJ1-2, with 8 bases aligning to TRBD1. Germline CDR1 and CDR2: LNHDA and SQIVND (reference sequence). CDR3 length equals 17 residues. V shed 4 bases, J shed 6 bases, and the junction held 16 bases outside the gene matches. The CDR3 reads CASSTTSTGGLTNGYTF. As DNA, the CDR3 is TGTGCCAGTAGTACGACTTCCACAGGGGGGCTTACCAATGGCTACACCTTC.

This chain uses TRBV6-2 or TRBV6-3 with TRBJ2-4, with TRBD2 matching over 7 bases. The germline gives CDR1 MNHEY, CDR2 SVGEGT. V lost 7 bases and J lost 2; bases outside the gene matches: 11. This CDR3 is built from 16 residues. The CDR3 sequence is CASTPEGGMSKNIQYF. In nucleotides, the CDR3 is TGTGCCAGCACCCCTGAGGGAGGGATGTCCAAAAACATTCAGTACTTC.

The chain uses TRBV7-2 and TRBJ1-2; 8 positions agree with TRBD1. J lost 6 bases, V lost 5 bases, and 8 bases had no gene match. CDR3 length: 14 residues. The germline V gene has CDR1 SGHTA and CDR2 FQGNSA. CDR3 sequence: CASSRLQGADGYTF. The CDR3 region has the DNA TGTGCCAGCAGCAGACTGCAGGGGGCCGATGGCTACACCTTC. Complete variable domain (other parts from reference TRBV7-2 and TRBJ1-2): GAGVSQSPSNKVTEKGKDVELRCDPISGHTALYWYRQSLGQGLEFLIYFQGNSAPDKSGLPSDRFSAERTGGSVSTLTIQRTQQEDSAVYLCASSRLQGADGYTFGSGTRLTVV.

CDR3 residues: CASSPKGGSGNTIYF. The CDR3, as DNA: TGTGCCAGCTCACCAAAAGGGGGCTCTGGAAACACCATATATTTT. The J gene is TRBJ1-3, the V gene TRBV18; the D gene is possibly TRBD1 (6 bases). Germline lookup yields CDR1 KGHSH and CDR2 LQKENI. V gave up 2 bases and J gave up 0 bases, with 8 bases separating them. This CDR3 region has 15 residues.

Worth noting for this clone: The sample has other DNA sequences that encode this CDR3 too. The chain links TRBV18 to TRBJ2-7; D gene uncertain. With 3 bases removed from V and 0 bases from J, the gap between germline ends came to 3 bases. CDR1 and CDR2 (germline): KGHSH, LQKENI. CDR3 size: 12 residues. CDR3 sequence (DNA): TGTGCCAGCTCACCGGACTCCTACGAGCAGTACTTC. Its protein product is CASSPDSYEQYF.

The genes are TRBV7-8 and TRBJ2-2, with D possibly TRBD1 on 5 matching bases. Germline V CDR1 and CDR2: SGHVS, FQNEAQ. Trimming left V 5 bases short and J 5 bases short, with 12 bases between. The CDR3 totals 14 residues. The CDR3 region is CASSKQRQTGELFF. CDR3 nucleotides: TGTGCCAGCAGCAAACAACGACAGACCGGGGAGCTGTTTTTT.

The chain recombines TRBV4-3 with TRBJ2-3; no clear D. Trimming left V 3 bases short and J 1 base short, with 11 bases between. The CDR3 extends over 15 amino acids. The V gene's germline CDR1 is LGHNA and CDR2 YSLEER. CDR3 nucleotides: TGCGCCAGCAGCCAGGCGGACCTGCGCACAGATACGCAGTATTTT. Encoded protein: CASSQADLRTDTQYF.

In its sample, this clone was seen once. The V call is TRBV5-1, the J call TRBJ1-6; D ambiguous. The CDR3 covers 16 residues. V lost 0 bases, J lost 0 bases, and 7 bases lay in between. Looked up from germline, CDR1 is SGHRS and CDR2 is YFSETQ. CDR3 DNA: TGCGCCAGCAGCTTGGCGGGAAGCTCCTATAATTCACCCCTCCACTTT. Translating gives CASSLAGSSYNSPLHF.

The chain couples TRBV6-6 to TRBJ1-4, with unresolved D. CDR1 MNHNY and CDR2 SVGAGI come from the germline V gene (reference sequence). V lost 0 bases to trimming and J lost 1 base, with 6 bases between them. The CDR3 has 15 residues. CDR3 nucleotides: TGTGCCAGCAGTTACTCGGCGGAAACTAATGAAAAACTGTTTTTT. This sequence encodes CASSYSAETNEKLFF.

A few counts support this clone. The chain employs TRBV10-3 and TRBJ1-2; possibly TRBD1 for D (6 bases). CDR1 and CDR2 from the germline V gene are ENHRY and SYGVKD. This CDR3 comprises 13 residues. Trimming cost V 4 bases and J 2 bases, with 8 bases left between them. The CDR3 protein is CAISGDTNYGYTF. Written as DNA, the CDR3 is TGTGCCATCAGTGGGGACACGAACTATGGCTACACCTTC.

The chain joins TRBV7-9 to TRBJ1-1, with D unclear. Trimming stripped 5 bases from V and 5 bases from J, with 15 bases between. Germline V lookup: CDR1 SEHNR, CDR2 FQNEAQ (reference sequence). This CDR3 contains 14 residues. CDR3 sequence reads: CASSPVKGGTEAFF. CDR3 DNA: TGTGCCAGCAGCCCGGTAAAGGGAGGGACTGAAGCTTTCTTT.

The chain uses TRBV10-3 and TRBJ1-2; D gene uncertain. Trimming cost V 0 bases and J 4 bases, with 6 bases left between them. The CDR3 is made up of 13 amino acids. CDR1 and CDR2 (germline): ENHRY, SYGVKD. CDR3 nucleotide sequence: TGTGCCATCAGTGAGTCAGGGTCCTATGGCTACACCTTC. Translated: CAISESGSYGYTF.

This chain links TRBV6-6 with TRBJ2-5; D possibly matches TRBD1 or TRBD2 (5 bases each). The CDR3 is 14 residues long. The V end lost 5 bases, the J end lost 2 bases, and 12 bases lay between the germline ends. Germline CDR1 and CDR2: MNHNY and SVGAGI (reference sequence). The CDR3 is CASSHPGPQETQYF. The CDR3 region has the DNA TGTGCCAGCAGTCACCCGGGACCTCAAGAGACCCAGTACTTC.

The CDR3 DNA reads as TGTGCCAGCAGCCAAGTAGGTCAGGGCAACACTGAAGCTTTCTTT. This encodes CASSQVGQGNTEAFF. The rearrangement links TRBV4-2 to TRBJ1-1; D might be TRBD1 (5 bases). Deletions cut 1 base from V and 2 bases from J, with 11 bases between. Germline CDR1 reads LGHNA; CDR2 reads YNFKEQ. The CDR3 covers 15 residues.

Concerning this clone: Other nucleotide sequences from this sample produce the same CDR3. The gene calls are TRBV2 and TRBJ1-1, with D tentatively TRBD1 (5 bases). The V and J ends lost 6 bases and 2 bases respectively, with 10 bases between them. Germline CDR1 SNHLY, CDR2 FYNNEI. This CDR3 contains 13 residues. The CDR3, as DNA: TGTGCCAGCAGGAGGGACGGCAACACTGAAGCTTTCTTT. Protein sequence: CASRRDGNTEAFF.

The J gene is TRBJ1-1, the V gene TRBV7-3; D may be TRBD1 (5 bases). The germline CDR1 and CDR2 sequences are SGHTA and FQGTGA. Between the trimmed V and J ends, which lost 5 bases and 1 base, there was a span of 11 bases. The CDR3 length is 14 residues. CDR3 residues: CASSPSGGNTEAFF. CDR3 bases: TGTGCCAGCAGCCCCTCGGGGGGGAACACTGAAGCTTTCTTT.